This TCR beta chain was sequenced in a study of T cells in Graves' hyperthyroidism and ophthalmopathy. Regarding the study as a whole: Among thyroid clonotypes expanded above 0.001, most also appeared in blood.

TCR beta CDR3 sequences were amplified from RNA transcripts. TCR CDR3 regions were first amplified by RT-PCR with HTBI primers. Each CDR3 protein gets one entry after TCRdb re-called the multiplex PCR reads with MiXCR. The data show about 350,000 distinct CDR3 sequences, around 18% seen once. V was clipped by 1 base and J by 1 base, with 8 bases between them. Germline CDR1 is MNHNS and CDR2 is SASEGT. This CDR3 region has 14 residues. On this clonotype: What it binds is unknown.

The sequencing sample was made of blood. The V and J genes are TRBV6-1 and TRBJ2-7; D might be TRBD1 (5 bases). The sequence was collected from a woman in her 40s with Graves' ophthalmopathy. In DNA form, the CDR3 reads TGTGCCAGCAGTGAAGGTGGGGCATCCTACGAGCAGTACTTC. The encoded protein is CASSEGGASYEQYF.